This is a list of T cell receptor beta chains from one sample in a study of shared clonotypes between healthy human individuals. TCRdb's table, derived via immunoSEQ multiplex PCR, lists solely in-frame clones and lacks some. The repertoire holds 2 million or so clones, with just under 95% as singletons. The sample taken for sequencing was naive CD8+ T cells sorted from blood. The source is a man aged 18-30 years in good health. The CDR3 runs from the conserved cysteine through the conserved F or W. Fields, in order: V gene, D gene, clone size, J gene, CDR3 length, CDR3 protein, CDR3 DNA. A D gene is named only where the DNA matches it firmly. Clone size is not always given. Where it is, it says once, few, many or a class for expanded clones.

TRBV13,NA,NA,TRBJ2-1,14,CASSPVNSYNEQFF,TGTGCCAGCAGCCCGGTGAACTCCTACAATGAGCAGTTCTTC
TRBV9,TRBD1,once,TRBJ2-2,16,CASSQRDSLGTGELFF,TGTGCCAGCAGCCAAAGGGACAGCCTGGGCACCGGGGAGCTGTTTTTT
TRBV9,NA,NA,TRBJ1-1,14,CASSVWASHTEAFF,TGTGCCAGCAGCGTGTGGGCCTCCCACACTGAAGCTTTCTTT
TRBV7-3,NA,NA,TRBJ2-3,14,CASSLVYSTDTQYF,TGTGCCAGCAGCTTAGTTTACAGCACAGATACGCAGTATTTT
TRBV7-2,NA,NA,TRBJ2-1,15,CASSLGTRSYNEQFF,TGTGCCAGCAGCTTAGGCACCCGCTCCTACAATGAGCAGTTCTTC
TRBV28,TRBD1,NA,TRBJ2-7,17,CASSFWSQETGAYEQYF,TGTGCCAGCAGTTTCTGGTCTCAGGAGACAGGGGCCTACGAGCAGTACTTC
TRBV21-1,NA,NA,TRBJ1-5,15,CASTKTRGGYQPQHF,TGTGCCAGCACCAAAACGCGGGGGGGTTATCAGCCCCAGCATTTT
TRBV4-1,TRBD1,NA,TRBJ2-1,16,CASSPPGTGQANEQFF,TGCGCCAGCAGCCCACCCGGGACAGGGCAAGCCAATGAGCAGTTCTTC
TRBV14,TRBD2,NA,TRBJ2-1,16,CASSQLGTSGINEQFF,TGTGCCAGCAGCCAACTAGGGACTAGCGGAATCAATGAGCAGTTCTTC
TRBV10-2,TRBD1,NA,TRBJ2-5,15,CASSEGTAFQETQYF,TGCGCCAGCAGTGAAGGGACAGCCTTCCAAGAGACCCAGTACTTC
TRBV15,NA,once,TRBJ2-7,11,CATGAGYEQYF,TGTGCCACCGGGGCGGGCTACGAGCAGTACTTC
TRBV7-6,TRBD2,NA,TRBJ2-5,13,CASSLAGGETQYF,TGTGCCAGCAGCTTGGCGGGGGGGGAGACCCAGTACTTC
TRBV19,NA,once,TRBJ2-3,13,CASSMLSTDTQYF,TGTGCCAGTAGTATGTTAAGCACAGATACGCAGTATTTT
TRBV7-6,NA,NA,TRBJ2-1,14,CASSAHYSYNEQFF,TGTGCCAGCAGCGCCCATTACAGCTACAATGAGCAGTTCTTC
TRBV11-2,NA,NA,TRBJ1-2,16,CASSLDPDGTYYGYTF,TGTGCCAGCAGCTTAGACCCGGATGGGACCTACTATGGCTACACCTTC
TRBV6-6,NA,NA,TRBJ2-7,15,CASSSVGGLSYEQYF,TGTGCCAGCAGTTCAGTGGGGGGTTTATCCTACGAGCAGTACTTC
TRBV30,TRBD1,NA,TRBJ1-2,11,CAYRGFAGYTF,TGTGCCTACAGGGGTTTCGCTGGCTACACCTTC
TRBV5-6,NA,NA,TRBJ1-1,13,CASSLVQSTEAFF,TGTGCCAGCAGCTTGGTGCAGAGCACTGAAGCTTTCTTT
TRBV27,TRBD2,NA,TRBJ2-3,15,CASSLSTGGRDTQYF,TGTGCCAGCAGTTTATCAACGGGGGGGAGGGATACGCAGTATTTT
TRBV7-2,TRBD2,NA,TRBJ2-7,15,CASSLSTSGPYEQYF,TGTGCCAGCAGCTTAAGCACTAGCGGGCCCTACGAGCAGTACTTC
TRBV9,TRBD2,NA,TRBJ2-1,16,CASSVEGLAGGREQFF,TGTGCCAGCAGCGTAGAGGGACTAGCGGGGGGAAGAGAGCAGTTCTTC
TRBV19,TRBD1,NA,TRBJ2-7,14,CASSTGGLTYEQYF,TGTGCCAGTAGCACAGGGGGGCTAACCTACGAGCAGTACTTC
TRBV28,TRBD2,NA,TRBJ2-5,13,CASSLGPGGTQYF,TGTGCCAGCAGTTTGGGGCCGGGGGGGACCCAGTACTTC
TRBV6-5,NA,NA,TRBJ2-1,13,CASSYGSGSEQFF,TGTGCCAGCAGTTACGGCTCTGGGTCTGAGCAGTTCTTC
TRBV6-5,NA,NA,TRBJ2-1,13,CASSYSPGYEQFF,TGTGCCAGCAGTTACTCGCCGGGGTATGAGCAGTTCTTC
TRBV7-9,NA,NA,TRBJ2-7,13,CASSGPTEYEQYF,TGTGCCAGCAGCGGCCCAACTGAGTACGAGCAGTACTTC
TRBV5-1,TRBD2,NA,TRBJ2-7,14,CASSMTSGHYEQYF,TGCGCCAGCAGCATGACTAGCGGGCACTACGAGCAGTACTTC
TRBV5-6,NA,once,TRBJ2-1,12,CATGGAYNEQFF,TGTGCCACCGGGGGAGCCTACAATGAGCAGTTCTTC
TRBV29-1,TRBD1,NA,TRBJ2-1,14,CSVEGTGVMDEQFF,TGCAGCGTTGAAGGGACAGGGGTGATGGATGAGCAGTTCTTC
TRBV7-9,TRBD2,NA,TRBJ2-3,18,CASSTRTSGRGSTDTQYF,TGTGCCAGCAGCACCCGGACTAGCGGGAGGGGAAGCACAGATACGCAGTATTTT
TRBV6-1,TRBD2,NA,TRBJ2-7,16,CASSEALSGSSYEQYF,TGTGCCAGCAGTGAAGCGCTAAGCGGGAGCTCGTACGAGCAGTACTTC
TRBV27,NA,NA,TRBJ2-2,15,CASSLGGGATGELFF,TGTGCCAGCAGTTTAGGAGGGGGCGCGACCGGGGAGCTGTTTTTT
TRBV6-5,NA,NA,TRBJ1-1,16,CASSYSATNLNTEAFF,TGTGCCAGCAGTTACTCCGCAACAAACCTGAACACTGAAGCTTTCTTT
TRBV13,NA,NA,TRBJ1-2,12,CASSPQGYGYTF,TGTGCCAGCAGCCCTCAGGGATATGGCTACACCTTC
TRBV7-9,NA,NA,TRBJ1-6,15,CASSLGASHNSPLHF,TGTGCCAGCAGCTTAGGGGCCTCCCATAATTCACCCCTCCACTTT
TRBV5-1,TRBD1,NA,TRBJ2-1,15,CASSLGQGAYNEQFF,TGCGCCAGCAGCTTGGGACAGGGGGCTTACAATGAGCAGTTCTTC
TRBV4-1,TRBD1,NA,TRBJ2-7,15,CASSQTGQGRYEQYF,TGCGCCAGCAGCCAAACGGGACAGGGACGCTACGAGCAGTACTTC
TRBV27,NA,NA,TRBJ1-1,14,CASSLARKNTEAFF,TGTGCCAGCAGTTTAGCACGGAAGAACACTGAAGCTTTCTTT
TRBV5-4,NA,NA,TRBJ1-1,13,CASSPDPNTEAFF,TGTGCCAGCAGTCCGGACCCTAACACTGAAGCTTTCTTT
TRBV15,NA,NA,TRBJ2-1,11,CATSRSGEQFF,TGTGCCACCAGCAGATCGGGCGAGCAGTTCTTC
TRBV5-1,TRBD1,NA,TRBJ2-2,15,CASSLGTDETGELFF,TGCGCCAGCAGCCTAGGGACAGATGAGACCGGGGAGCTGTTTTTT
TRBV27,NA,NA,TRBJ2-7,13,CASSSDSNYEQYF,TGTGCCAGCAGTTCGGACAGTAACTACGAGCAGTACTTC
TRBV5-1,NA,NA,TRBJ2-5,16,CASSLVEGSGQETQYF,TGCGCCAGCAGCTTGGTTGAGGGGAGCGGGCAAGAGACCCAGTACTTC
TRBV5-1,TRBD2,NA,TRBJ2-7,14,CASSLLGRDDEQYF,TGCGCCAGCAGCTTGCTCGGGAGGGACGACGAGCAGTACTTC
TRBV6-6,NA,NA,TRBJ1-1,15,CASSNRDRGLPEAFF,TGTGCCAGCAGCAACCGGGACCGCGGATTGCCTGAAGCTTTCTTT